One and the same sample provided the 14 T cell receptor beta chains below, sequenced in a study of control samples from healthy donors and cancer patients. Profiled with immunoSEQ multiplex PCR; TCRdb holds only in-frame clones, not every one. The table records about 140,000 clones, about 90% of them present only once. Material for sequencing was blood. The receptors shown here come from a young man in good health.

The chain uses TRBV15 and TRBJ2-1, with D possibly TRBD2 on 6 matching bases. Trimming took 6 bases from V and 2 from J, leaving 20 bases between them. This CDR3 spans 17 amino acids. In germline, CDR1 is LNHNV, CDR2 YYDKDF (reference sequence). CDR3 amino acids: CATRRARDSGPYNEQFF. Here the CDR3 DNA reads TGTGCCACCAGGCGAGCTCGGGACTCCGGCCCCTACAATGAGCAGTTCTTC.

V is TRBV5-1 and J is TRBJ2-1; 13 bases align to TRBD2. The trim removed 5 bases at V and 8 bases at J, leaving 4 bases unmatched. CDR1 is SGHRS and CDR2 is YFSETQ in the germline V gene. The CDR3 length is 14 residues. CDR3 in amino acids: CASRGLAGFDEQFF. The CDR3 coding sequence is TGCGCCAGCAGGGGACTAGCGGGGTTCGATGAGCAGTTCTTC.

As DNA, the CDR3 is TGTGCCAGCGGCCGGGGTCCCACAGATACGCAGTATTTT. As protein: CASGRGPTDTQYF. The V gene is TRBV12-3 or TRBV12-4, the J gene TRBJ2-3; TRBD2 is a possible D gene (5 bases). The length of the CDR3 is 13 residues. The V end lost 8 bases, the J end lost 2 bases, and 11 bases lay between the germline ends.

As DNA, the CDR3 is TGTGCCAGCTCACCTCCGGGACAGGGGGTGGTTGGCTACACCTTC. Translation: CASSPPGQGVVGYTF. This chain uses TRBV18 with TRBJ1-2, with TRBD1 identical over 11 bases. This CDR3 spans 15 amino acids. V trimming: 3 bases; J trimming: 7 bases; junction bases outside the gene matches: 7. Germline CDR1 KGHSH, CDR2 LQKENI. Combining the CDR3 with reference TRBV18 and TRBJ1-2 gives the whole variable domain NAGVMQNPRHLVRRRGQEARLRCSPMKGHSHVYWYRQLPEEGLKFMVYLQKENIIDESGMPKERFSAEFPKEGPSILRIQQVVRGDSAAYFCASSPPGQGVVGYTFGSGTRLTVV.

V usage is TRBV7-7 and J usage is TRBJ2-2; D unclear. This CDR3 is built from 14 residues. Germline values: CDR1 SSHAT, CDR2 FNYEAQ (reference sequence). V was shortened by 0 bases and J by 5 bases, with 7 bases between the two germline ends. This CDR3 reads CASSLAPRTGELFF. In DNA form, the CDR3 reads TGTGCCAGCAGCTTAGCCCCCAGAACCGGGGAGCTGTTTTTT. The full variable domain, with the rest looked up from reference TRBV7-7 and TRBJ2-2, is GAGVSQSPRYKVTKRGQDVTLRCDPISSHATLYWYQQALGQGPEFLTYFNYEAQPDKSGLPSDRFSAERPEGSISTLTIQRTEQRDSAMYRCASSLAPRTGELFFGEGSRLTVL.

The V and J genes are TRBV9 and TRBJ1-4; TRBD1 agrees at 7 bases. Germline CDR1 reads SGDLS; CDR2 reads YYNGEE. Losses at the gene ends were 3 bases for V and 3 bases for J; bases not matched to a gene: 14. CDR3 length: 18 amino acids. Here the CDR3 reads CASSEGTANLGANEKLFF. The CDR3 region has the DNA TGTGCCAGCAGCGAAGGGACAGCGAACCTTGGGGCTAATGAAAAACTGTTTTTT.

In this sample, this clone turned up a few times. The V and J genes are TRBV6-1 and TRBJ1-2; 7 positions match TRBD1. Germline lookup yields CDR1 MNHNS and CDR2 SASEGT. V lost 2 bases, J lost 5 bases, and 5 bases stayed unmatched. The CDR3 length is 14 residues. The CDR3 DNA reads as TGTGCCAGCAGTGAAAGGACAGGCGGTTATGGCTACACCTTC. Translated: CASSERTGGYGYTF.

This clone came up once. The chain uses TRBV19 and TRBJ2-1; TRBD2 aligns across 14 bases. Germline V gene sequence: CDR1 LNHDA, CDR2 SQIVND (reference sequence). The CDR3 has 15 amino acids. Trimming at V came to 6 bases and at J to 9 bases, leaving 7 bases not matched to a gene. As DNA, the CDR3 is TGTGCCAGTAGGCGGACTAGCGGGGGGCGTGGTGAGCAGTTCTTC. Protein: CASRRTSGGRGEQFF.

J is TRBJ1-2 and V is TRBV30; perhaps TRBD1 as D (5 bases). The CDR3 spans 14 residues. CDR1 is GTSNPN, CDR2 SVGIG, per germline (reference sequence). The V and J ends lost 5 bases and 3 bases respectively, with 16 bases between them. This chain's CDR3 is CAWGVGVKHYGYTF. The CDR3 DNA reads as TGTGCCTGGGGGGTAGGGGTGAAGCACTATGGCTACACCTTC.

The chain carries TRBV6-5 and TRBJ2-1; D is unclear. Germline assignment: CDR1 MNHEY and CDR2 SVGAGI. The CDR3 length is 11 residues. The V end lost 6 bases, the J end lost 2 bases, and 2 bases lay between the germline ends. The CDR3 reads CASRAYNEQFF. In nucleotides, the CDR3 is TGTGCCAGCAGGGCCTACAATGAGCAGTTCTTC.

The CDR3 region is CASSLVATGYNSPLHF. CDR3 nucleotides: TGTGCCAGCAGCTTAGTTGCCACAGGTTATAATTCACCCCTCCACTTT. The V and J genes are TRBV7-9 and TRBJ1-6; tentative D call: TRBD1 (5 bases). Germline V gene data show CDR1 as SEHNR and CDR2 as FQNEAQ (reference sequence). V was pared by 1 base and J by 4 bases, with 11 bases between. CDR3 length: 16 residues. Drawing the rest from reference TRBV7-9 and TRBJ1-6, the complete variable domain is DTGVSQNPRHKITKRGQNVTFRCDPISEHNRLYWYRQTLGQGPEFLTYFQNEAQLEKSRLLSDRFSAERPKGSFSTLEIQRTEQGDSAMYLCASSLVATGYNSPLHFGNGTRLTVT.

The V and J genes are TRBV9 and TRBJ2-7; D gene unclear. V dropped 1 base and J dropped 0 bases, with 11 bases sitting between them. Germline CDR1 reads SGDLS; CDR2 reads YYNGEE. The CDR3 extends over 15 amino acids. The chain's CDR3 is CASSVSDGASYEQYF. The CDR3 nucleotides read TGTGCCAGCAGCGTAAGTGACGGCGCCTCCTACGAGCAGTACTTC.

The rearrangement uses TRBV7-9 and TRBJ1-6; the D gene is possibly TRBD1 (6 bases). The germline V gene has CDR1 SEHNR and CDR2 FQNEAQ (reference sequence). V lost 1 base, J lost 2 bases, and 12 bases lay in between. CDR3 length: 17 amino acids. The CDR3 DNA reads as TGTGCCAGCAGCTTAGGGTCCGGGGGGCCCTATAATTCACCCCTCCACTTT. It specifies CASSLGSGGPYNSPLHF.

This chain uses TRBV4-1 with TRBJ2-1; D gene ambiguous. The length of the CDR3 is 13 residues. Germline lookup yields CDR1 MGHRA and CDR2 YSYEKL. The V end lost 0 bases, the J end lost 7 bases, and 7 bases lay between the germline ends. Written as DNA, the CDR3 is TGCGCCAGCAGCCAAGAGTCTAGGAATGAGCAGTTCTTC. Protein product: CASSQESRNEQFF.